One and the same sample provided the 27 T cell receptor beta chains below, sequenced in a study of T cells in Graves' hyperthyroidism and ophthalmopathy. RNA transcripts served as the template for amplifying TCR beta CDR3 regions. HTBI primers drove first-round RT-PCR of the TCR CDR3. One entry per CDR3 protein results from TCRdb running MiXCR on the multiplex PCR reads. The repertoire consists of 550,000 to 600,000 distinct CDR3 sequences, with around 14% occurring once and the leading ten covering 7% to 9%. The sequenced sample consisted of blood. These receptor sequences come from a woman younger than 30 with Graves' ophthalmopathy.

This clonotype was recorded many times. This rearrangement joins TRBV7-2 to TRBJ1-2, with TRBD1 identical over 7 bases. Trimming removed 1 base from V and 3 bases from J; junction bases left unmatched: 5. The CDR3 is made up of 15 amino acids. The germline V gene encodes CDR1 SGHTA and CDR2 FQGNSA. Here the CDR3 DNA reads TGTGCCAGCAGCTTAGGAGGGGGCGCCGACTATGGCTACACCTTC. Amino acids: CASSLGGGADYGYTF.

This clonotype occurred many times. CDR3 sequence: CSASAGQRGRGYTF. Here the CDR3 DNA reads TGCAGTGCCTCGGCCGGGCAGCGTGGTCGTGGCTACACCTTC. The chain has TRBV20-1 and TRBJ1-2; D unclear. The CDR3 is made up of 14 amino acids. The V end was cut by 6 bases, the J end by 7 bases, with 21 bases between. In germline, CDR1 is DFQATT, CDR2 SNEGSKA (reference sequence).

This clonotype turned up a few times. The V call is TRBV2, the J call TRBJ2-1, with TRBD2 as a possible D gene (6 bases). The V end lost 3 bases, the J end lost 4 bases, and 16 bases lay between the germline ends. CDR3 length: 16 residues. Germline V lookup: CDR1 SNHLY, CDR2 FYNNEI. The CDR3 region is CASSEFGLTIYNEQFF. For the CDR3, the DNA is TGTGCCAGCAGTGAGTTTGGACTAACAATATACAATGAGCAGTTCTTC.

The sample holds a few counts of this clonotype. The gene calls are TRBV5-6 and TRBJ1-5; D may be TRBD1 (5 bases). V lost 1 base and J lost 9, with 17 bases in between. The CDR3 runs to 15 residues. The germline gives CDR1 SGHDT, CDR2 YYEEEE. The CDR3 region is CASSLKAGGGWPQHF. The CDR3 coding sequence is TGTGCCAGCAGCTTGAAAGCGGGTGGGGGATGGCCCCAGCATTTT. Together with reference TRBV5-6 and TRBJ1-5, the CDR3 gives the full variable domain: DAGVTQSPTHLIKTRGQQVTLRCSPKSGHDTVSWYQQALGQGPQFIFQYYEEEERQRGNFPDRFSGHQFPNYSSELNVNALLLGDSALYLCASSLKAGGGWPQHFGDGTRLSIL.

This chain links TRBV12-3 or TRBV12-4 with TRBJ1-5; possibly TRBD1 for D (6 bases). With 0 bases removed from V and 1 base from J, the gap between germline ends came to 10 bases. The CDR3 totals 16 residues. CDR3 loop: CASSLASTGSNQPQHF. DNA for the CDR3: TGTGCCAGCAGTTTAGCTTCTACAGGGAGCAATCAGCCCCAGCATTTT.

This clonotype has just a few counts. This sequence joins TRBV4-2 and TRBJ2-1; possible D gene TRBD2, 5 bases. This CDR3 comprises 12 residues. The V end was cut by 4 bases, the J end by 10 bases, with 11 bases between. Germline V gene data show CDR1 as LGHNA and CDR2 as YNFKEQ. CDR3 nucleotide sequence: TGTGCCAGCAGCCCGACCGGCGGGGAGCAGTTCTTC. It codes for CASSPTGGEQFF.

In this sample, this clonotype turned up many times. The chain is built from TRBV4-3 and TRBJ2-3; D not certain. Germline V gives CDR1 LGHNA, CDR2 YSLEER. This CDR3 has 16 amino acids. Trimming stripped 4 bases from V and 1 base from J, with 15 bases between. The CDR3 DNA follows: TGCGCCAGCAGCCTACGCGCGGAGTACGGCACAGATACGCAGTATTTT. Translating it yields CASSLRAEYGTDTQYF.

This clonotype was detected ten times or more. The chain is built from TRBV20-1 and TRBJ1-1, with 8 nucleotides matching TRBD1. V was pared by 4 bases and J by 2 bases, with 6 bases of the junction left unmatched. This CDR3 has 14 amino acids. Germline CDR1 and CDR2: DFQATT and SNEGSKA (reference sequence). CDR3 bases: TGCAGTGCTACCCCGGACAGGGTCAACACTGAAGCTTTCTTT. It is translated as CSATPDRVNTEAFF.

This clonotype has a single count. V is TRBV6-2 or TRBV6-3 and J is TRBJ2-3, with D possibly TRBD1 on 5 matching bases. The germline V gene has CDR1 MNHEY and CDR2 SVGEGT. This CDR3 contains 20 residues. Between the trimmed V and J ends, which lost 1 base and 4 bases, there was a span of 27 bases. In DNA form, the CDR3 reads TGTGCCAGCAGTTACTGGCCGGCAGGGATTATCGCGACCCGGGCAGATACGCAGTATTTT. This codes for CASSYWPAGIIATRADTQYF.

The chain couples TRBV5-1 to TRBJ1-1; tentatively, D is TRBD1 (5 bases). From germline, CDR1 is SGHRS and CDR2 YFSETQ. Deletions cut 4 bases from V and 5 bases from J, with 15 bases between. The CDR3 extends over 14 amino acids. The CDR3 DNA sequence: TGCGCCAGCAGCCCCGGTCCGGGGGTTACTGAAGCTTTCTTT. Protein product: CASSPGPGVTEAFF.

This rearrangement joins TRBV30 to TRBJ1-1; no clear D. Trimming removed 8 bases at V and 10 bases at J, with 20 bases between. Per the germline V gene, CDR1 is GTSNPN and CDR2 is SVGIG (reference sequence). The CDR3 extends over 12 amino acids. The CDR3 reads CARDTGPRAAFF. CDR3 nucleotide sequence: TGTGCCCGGGATACCGGGCCCCGCGCAGCTTTCTTT.

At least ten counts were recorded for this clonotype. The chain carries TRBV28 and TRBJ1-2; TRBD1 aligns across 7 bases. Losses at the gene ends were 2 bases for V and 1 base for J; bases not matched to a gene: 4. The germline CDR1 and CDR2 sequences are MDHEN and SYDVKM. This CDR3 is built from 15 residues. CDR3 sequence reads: CASSLDRAGNYGYTF. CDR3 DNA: TGTGCCAGCAGTTTAGACAGGGCTGGTAACTATGGCTACACCTTC.

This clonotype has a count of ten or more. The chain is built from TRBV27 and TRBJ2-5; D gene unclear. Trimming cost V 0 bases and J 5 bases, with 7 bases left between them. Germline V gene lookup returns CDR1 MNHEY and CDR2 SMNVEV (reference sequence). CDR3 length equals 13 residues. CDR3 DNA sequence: TGTGCCAGCAGTTTATCACATAGGGAGACCCAGTACTTC. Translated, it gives CASSLSHRETQYF.

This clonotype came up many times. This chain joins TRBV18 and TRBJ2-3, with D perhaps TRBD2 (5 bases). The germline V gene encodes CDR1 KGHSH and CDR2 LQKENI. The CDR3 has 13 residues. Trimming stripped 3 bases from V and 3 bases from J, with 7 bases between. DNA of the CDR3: TGTGCCAGCTCACCGGGAGTAACAGATACGCAGTATTTT. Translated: CASSPGVTDTQYF.

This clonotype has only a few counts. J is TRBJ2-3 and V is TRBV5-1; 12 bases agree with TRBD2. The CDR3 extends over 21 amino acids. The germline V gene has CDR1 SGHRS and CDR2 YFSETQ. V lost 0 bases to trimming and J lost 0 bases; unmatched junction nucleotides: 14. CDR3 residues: CASSLESGTSGFSGSTDTQYF. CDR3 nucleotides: TGCGCCAGCAGCTTGGAGTCCGGGACTAGCGGGTTTTCCGGTAGCACAGATACGCAGTATTTT.

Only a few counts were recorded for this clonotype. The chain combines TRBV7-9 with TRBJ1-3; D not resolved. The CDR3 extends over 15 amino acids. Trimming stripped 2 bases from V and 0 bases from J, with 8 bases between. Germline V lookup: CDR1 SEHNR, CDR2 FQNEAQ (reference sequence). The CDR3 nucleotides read TGTGCCAGCAGCTTACAGGCGGCCTCTGGAAACACCATATATTTT. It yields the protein CASSLQAASGNTIYF.

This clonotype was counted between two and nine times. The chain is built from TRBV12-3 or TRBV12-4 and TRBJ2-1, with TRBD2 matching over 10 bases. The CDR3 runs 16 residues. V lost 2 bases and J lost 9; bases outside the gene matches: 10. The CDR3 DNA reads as TGTGCCAGCAGTTTACTCTTGACTAGCGGGTCGGTTGAGCAGTTCTTC. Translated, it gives CASSLLLTSGSVEQFF.

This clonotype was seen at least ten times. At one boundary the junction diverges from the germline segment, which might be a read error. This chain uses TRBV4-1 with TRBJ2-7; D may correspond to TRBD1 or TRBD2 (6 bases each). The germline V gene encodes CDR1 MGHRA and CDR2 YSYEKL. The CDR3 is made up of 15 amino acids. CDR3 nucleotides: TGCGCCAGCAGCGAAGATCAGGGGACTCTCCAGGAGCAGTACTTC. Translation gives CASSEDQGTLQEQYF.

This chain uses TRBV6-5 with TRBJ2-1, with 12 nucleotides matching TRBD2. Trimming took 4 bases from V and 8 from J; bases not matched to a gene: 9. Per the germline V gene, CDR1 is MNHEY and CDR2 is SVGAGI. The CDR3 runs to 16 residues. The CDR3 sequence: CASSSNRTSGTDEQFF. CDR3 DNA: TGTGCCAGCAGTTCTAACCGGACTAGCGGGACCGATGAGCAGTTCTTC.

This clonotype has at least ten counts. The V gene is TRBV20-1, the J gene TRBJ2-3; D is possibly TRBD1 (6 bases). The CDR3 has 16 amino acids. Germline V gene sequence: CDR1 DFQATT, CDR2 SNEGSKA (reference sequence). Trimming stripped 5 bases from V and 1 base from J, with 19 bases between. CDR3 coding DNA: TGCAGTGCTCCGACGGGCAGGGGCCCAGGCACAGATACGCAGTATTTT. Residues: CSAPTGRGPGTDTQYF.

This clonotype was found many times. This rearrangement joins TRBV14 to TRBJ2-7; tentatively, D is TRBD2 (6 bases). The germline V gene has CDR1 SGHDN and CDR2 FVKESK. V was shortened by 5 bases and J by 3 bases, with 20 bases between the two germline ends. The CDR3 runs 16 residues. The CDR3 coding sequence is TGTGCCAGCAGCGAACGTACCGGGAGCCGAAACTACGAGCAGTACTTC. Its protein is CASSERTGSRNYEQYF.

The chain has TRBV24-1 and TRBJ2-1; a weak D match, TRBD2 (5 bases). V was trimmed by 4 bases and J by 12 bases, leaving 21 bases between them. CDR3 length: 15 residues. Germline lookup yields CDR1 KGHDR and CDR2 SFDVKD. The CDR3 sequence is CATSDSRIVGELQFF. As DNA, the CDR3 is TGTGCCACCAGTGACAGCCGAATAGTCGGGGAGCTGCAGTTCTTC.

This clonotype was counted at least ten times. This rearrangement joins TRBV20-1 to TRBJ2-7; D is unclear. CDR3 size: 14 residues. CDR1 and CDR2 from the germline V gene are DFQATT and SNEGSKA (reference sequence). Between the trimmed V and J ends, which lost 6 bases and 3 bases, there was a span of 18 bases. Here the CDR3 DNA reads TGCAGTGCCCCCAAAGGACGGCCGGACTACGAGCAGTACTTC. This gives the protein CSAPKGRPDYEQYF.

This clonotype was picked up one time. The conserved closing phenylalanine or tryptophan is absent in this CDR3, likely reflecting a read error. The CDR3 nucleotides are TGTGCCAGCAGTGTGGACAGGGCGACCTACAATGAGCAGTTCCTC. Residues: CASSVDRATYNEQFL. J is TRBJ2-1 and V is TRBV2; 8 nucleotides match TRBD1. CDR1 is SNHLY, CDR2 FYNNEI, per germline. V trimming: 4 bases; J trimming: 2 bases; junction bases outside the gene matches: 4. The CDR3 consists of 15 residues.

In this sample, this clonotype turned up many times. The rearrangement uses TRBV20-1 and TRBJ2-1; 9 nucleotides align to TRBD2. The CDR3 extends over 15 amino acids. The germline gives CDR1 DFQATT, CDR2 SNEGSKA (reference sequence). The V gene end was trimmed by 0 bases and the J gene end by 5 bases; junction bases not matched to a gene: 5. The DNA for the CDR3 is TGCAGTGCTAGAGAGAGCGGGAGGTTAAACAATGAGCAGTTCTTC. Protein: CSARESGRLNNEQFF.

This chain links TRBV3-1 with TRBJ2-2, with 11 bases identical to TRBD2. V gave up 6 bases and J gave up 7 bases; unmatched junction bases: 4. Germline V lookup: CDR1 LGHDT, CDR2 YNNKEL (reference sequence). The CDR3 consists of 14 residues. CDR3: CASRPLAGDGELFF. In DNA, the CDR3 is TGTGCCAGCAGACCACTAGCGGGAGACGGGGAGCTGTTTTTT.

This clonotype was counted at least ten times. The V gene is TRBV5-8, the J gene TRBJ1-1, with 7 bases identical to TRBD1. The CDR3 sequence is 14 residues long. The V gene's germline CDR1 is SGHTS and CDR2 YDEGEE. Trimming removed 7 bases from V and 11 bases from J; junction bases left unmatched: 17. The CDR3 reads CASLNRDRPFLAFF. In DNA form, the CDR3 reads TGTGCCAGCCTTAACCGGGACAGACCCTTCCTGGCTTTCTTT.